Shown below are 20 T cell receptor beta chains from a single sample sequenced in a study of shared clonotypes between healthy human individuals (TCRdb year 2020). The method behind the library was the immunoSEQ multiplex PCR assay. In its TCRdb copy, this immuneACCESS table keeps in-frame sequences only and misses some clones. Where compared with another copy, unresolved V genes explain less than half of these, and the others have no known cause. The sample table lists more than 2,000,000 clones, 80% to 95% of them with a count of one. The ten top clones hold about 0.39% of the sample. The sequencing sample was made of naive CD4+ T cells from PBMCs. This specimen's cell subset or site label, interpreted: CD45RA+ positively selected. The receptors derive from a man aged 18 to 35 in good health. Some clones in this sample may be carry-over from other donors' samples.

The chain combines TRBV7-2 with TRBJ1-5; 10 positions agree with TRBD1. Trimming cost V 2 bases and J 7 bases; bases outside gene matches: 8. This CDR3 spans 16 amino acids. Germline-derived CDR1 and CDR2 are SGHTA and FQGNSA. CDR3 loop: CASSLFRTGGVQPQHF. CDR3 bases: TGTGCCAGCAGCTTATTTCGGACAGGGGGAGTCCAGCCCCAGCATTTT.

This clone was seen once. The genes are TRBV5-1 and TRBJ1-1, with D tentatively TRBD1 (6 bases). The germline V and J ends were trimmed by 3 bases and 7 bases, with 10 bases remaining between them. The CDR3 has 12 residues. CDR1 and CDR2 from the germline V gene are SGHRS and YFSETQ. CDR3 nucleotide sequence: TGCGCCAGCAGCTGGGGGGCCAGTGAAGCTTTCTTT. This sequence encodes CASSWGASEAFF.

In nucleotides, the CDR3 is TGTGCCAGCAGTGAATTAAAGGCTAGCGGGGGGTTGGAGACCCAGTACTTC. Translation gives CASSELKASGGLETQYF. The chain uses TRBV2 and TRBJ2-5; the match to TRBD2 covers 11 bases. CDR1 SNHLY and CDR2 FYNNEI come from the germline V gene. V lost 2 bases to trimming and J lost 5 bases; unmatched junction nucleotides: 10. CDR3 length: 17 residues.

A remark on this clone: At the DNA level, this CDR3 is encoded by other sequences in the same sample as well. This sequence joins TRBV5-1 and TRBJ2-1; perhaps TRBD2 as D (5 bases). Germline lookup yields CDR1 SGHRS and CDR2 YFSETQ. The V end lost 0 bases, the J end lost 0 bases, and 10 bases lay between the germline ends. The CDR3 extends over 16 amino acids. Here the CDR3 DNA reads TGCGCCAGCAGCTTGGTCGCGGGCCTCTCCTACAATGAGCAGTTCTTC. It translates to CASSLVAGLSYNEQFF.

This chain joins TRBV30 and TRBJ1-2; 8 bases are shared with TRBD1. Germline lookup yields CDR1 GTSNPN and CDR2 SVGIG (reference sequence). V lost 5 bases, J lost 4 bases, and 9 bases stayed unmatched. The CDR3 covers 14 residues. The chain's CDR3 is CAWEGTGALYGYTF. The DNA of the CDR3 is TGTGCCTGGGAAGGGACAGGAGCCCTCTATGGCTACACCTTC.

Comment on this clone: Other DNA sequences within the sample encode an identical CDR3. The chain couples TRBV28 to TRBJ2-5, with D maybe TRBD1 (6 bases). Germline CDR1 is MDHEN and CDR2 is SYDVKM. CDR3 size: 14 residues. The V gene lost 1 base and the J gene lost 5 bases, with 11 bases spanning the gap. The CDR3 loop reads CASSLSWGRETQYF. CDR3 nucleotide sequence: TGTGCCAGCAGTTTATCTTGGGGGCGGGAGACCCAGTACTTC.

The chain employs TRBV9 and TRBJ1-1, with D uncertain. There are 16 residues in the CDR3. The V gene lost 3 bases and the J gene lost 3 bases, with 18 bases spanning the gap. Looked up from germline, CDR1 is SGDLS and CDR2 is YYNGEE. The CDR3 protein is CASSDLRAGDDTEAFF. The CDR3 nucleotides are TGTGCCAGCAGCGACTTGCGCGCGGGAGACGACACTGAAGCTTTCTTT.

This clone was observed once. The V and J genes are TRBV18 and TRBJ2-7; 7 bases map to TRBD2. In germline, CDR1 is KGHSH, CDR2 LQKENI. The V and J ends lost 3 bases and 2 bases, in that order; junction bases with no gene match: 7. This CDR3 is 15 amino acids long. CDR3 bases: TGTGCCAGCTCACCCGTAGCGGGCCTGACCTACGAGCAGTACTTC. It is translated as CASSPVAGLTYEQYF.

This clone was counted once. The chain joins TRBV19 to TRBJ1-2; weak D call: TRBD1 (6 bases). V lost 7 bases and J lost 6, with 21 bases in between. The CDR3 is made up of 15 amino acids. The V gene's germline CDR1 is LNHDA and CDR2 SQIVND (reference sequence). The CDR3 coding sequence is TGTGCCAGTACCCCGGCGCAGGGGCGATTTGATGGCTACACCTTC. As protein: CASTPAQGRFDGYTF.

This chain links TRBV28 with TRBJ2-7; TRBD1 is a possible D gene (6 bases). V was pared by 6 bases and J by 6 bases, with 15 bases between. Germline V gene data show CDR1 as MDHEN and CDR2 as SYDVKM. CDR3 length: 13 residues. The CDR3 DNA is TGTGCCAGCAGCGCAGGGGACCGCCGCGAGCAGTACTTC. This gives the protein CASSAGDRREQYF.

The rearrangement links TRBV5-8 to TRBJ2-7; TRBD2 is a possible D gene (6 bases). The CDR3 contains 15 residues. Trimming shortened V by 2 bases and J by 3 bases, and 15 bases separated the two germline ends. Germline V gives CDR1 SGHTS, CDR2 YDEGEE. This CDR3 reads CASSFSPSEIYEQYF. CDR3 nucleotides: TGTGCCAGCAGCTTCTCTCCTAGCGAGATCTACGAGCAGTACTTC.

This sequence joins TRBV29-1 and TRBJ2-3, with D unclear. Looked up from germline, CDR1 is SQVTM and CDR2 is ANQGSEA. The CDR3 has 11 amino acids. Trimming removed 6 bases from V and 7 bases from J, with 11 bases in between. In nucleotides, the CDR3 is TGCAGCGTCACCACCTCTTATACGCAGTATTTT. Its translation: CSVTTSYTQYF.

The V and J genes are TRBV7-8 and TRBJ2-3, with D perhaps matching TRBD1 (5 bases). V was clipped by 3 bases and J by 2 bases, with 12 bases between them. Germline assignment: CDR1 SGHVS and CDR2 FQNEAQ. The CDR3 has 15 amino acids. CDR3 sequence (DNA): TGTGCCAGCAGCTTGAGACAGCAGATCACAGATACGCAGTATTTT. As protein: CASSLRQQITDTQYF.

The V and J genes are TRBV5-1 and TRBJ1-3, with 9 bases fitting TRBD1. The trim removed 4 bases at V and 4 bases at J, leaving 6 bases unmatched. In germline, CDR1 is SGHRS, CDR2 YFSETQ. The CDR3 has 15 amino acids. CDR3 residues: CASSTRTGVGNTIYF. Here the CDR3 DNA reads TGCGCCAGCAGCACCCGGACAGGGGTAGGAAACACCATATATTTT.

J is TRBJ2-5 and V is TRBV28, with TRBD1 as a possible D gene (7 bases). Trimming pared 11 bases from V and 5 bases from J, leaving 27 bases between. The CDR3 consists of 16 residues. Germline V gives CDR1 MDHEN, CDR2 SYDVKM. The CDR3 nucleotides read TGTGCCGGGGGAAGCAGCGGGCAGGGGGTGATGGAGACCCAGTACTTC. This gives the protein CAGGSSGQGVMETQYF.

V gene TRBV5-8 combines with J gene TRBJ1-1, with D perhaps matching TRBD1 (5 bases). This CDR3 spans 14 amino acids. The germline gives CDR1 SGHTS, CDR2 YDEGEE. V was shortened by 1 base and J by 0 bases, with 7 bases between the two germline ends. CDR3 residues: CASSLLGVNTEAFF. The CDR3 nucleotides are TGTGCCAGCAGCTTGTTGGGGGTGAACACTGAAGCTTTCTTT.

The gene calls are TRBV10-3 and TRBJ2-7; D unresolved. Germline V gene lookup returns CDR1 ENHRY and CDR2 SYGVKD. V was clipped by 5 bases and J by 1 base, with 9 bases between them. The CDR3 has 13 amino acids. The CDR3 DNA reads TGTGCCATCAGTACGACTGGATCCTACGAGCAGTACTTC. Protein: CAISTTGSYEQYF.

The chain combines TRBV27 with TRBJ2-1; D ambiguous. Germline values: CDR1 MNHEY, CDR2 SMNVEV (reference sequence). CDR3 size: 13 residues. The germline V and J ends were trimmed by 8 bases and 2 bases, with 10 bases remaining between them. The CDR3 loop reads CASGYRAYNEQFF. CDR3 nucleotide sequence: TGTGCCAGCGGATACAGAGCCTACAATGAGCAGTTCTTC.

The CDR3 DNA is TGTGCCAGCAGCGCCCTGATAGGCTCTGGGGCCAACGTCCTGACTTTC. As protein: CASSALIGSGANVLTF. The chain carries TRBV9 and TRBJ2-6; the D is unclear. V lost 3 bases and J 0 bases, leaving 10 bases between the germline ends. The CDR3 is 16 amino acids. Germline-derived CDR1 and CDR2 are SGDLS and YYNGEE.

The V gene is TRBV2, the J gene TRBJ1-5; TRBD1 agrees at 8 bases. Losses at the gene ends were 7 bases for V and 4 bases for J; bases not matched to a gene: 6. The CDR3 sequence is 14 residues long. Germline loops: CDR1 SNHLY, CDR2 FYNNEI. CDR3 sequence: CASTLGTGNQPQHF. The CDR3, as DNA: TGTGCCAGCACCCTGGGGACAGGTAATCAGCCCCAGCATTTT.